The text below deals with one T cell receptor (beta chain). Antigen unknown. The CDR3 loop spans 16 amino acids. Germline assignment: CDR1 LNHDA and CDR2 SQIVND (reference sequence). J lost 1 base, V lost 5 bases, and 6 bases had no gene match. Primers for the PCR totalled 60 Vbeta and 13 Jbeta. Data came from immunoSEQ multiplex PCR; TCRdb stores just in-frame clones and leaves some out. The sample includes approximately 170,000 clones, less than 85% of them seen just once. These data belong to a study of cytomegalovirus exposure and HLA in healthy donors. Findings and caveats of the study: TCR beta chain V- and J-gene trimming was linked, in a later analysis, to a missense variant in DCLRE1C. The likely origin of a cluster of highly shared sequence variants was a sequencing artifact. Analysis performed later showed TCR beta chains linked to HLA being more clonally expanded than equally common others.

This TCR was recovered from a man aged 25 to 40 in good health and CMV-seropositive. The chain links TRBV19 to TRBJ2-3; 10 positions agree with TRBD1. The specimen was PBMCs. The CDR3, as DNA: TGTGCCAGTAGTGCCGGGACAGGGGACGGCACAGATACGCAGTATTTT. It codes for CASSAGTGDGTDTQYF.